The TCR beta chain under discussion was sequenced for a study of blood T cell repertoires in COVID-19. CDR3 length: 13 residues. The J segment lost 3 bases and the V segment lost 4 bases, leaving 2 bases of the junction unmatched. Germline V lookup: CDR1 MNHEY, CDR2 SVGAGI. The method was immunoSEQ multiplex PCR; TCRdb's version includes in-frame clones alone and lacks a portion of them. Of 150,000 or so clones in the sample, over 65% were seen once. The chain joins TRBV6-5 to TRBJ2-7; 8 bases match TRBD1. What was sequenced was peripheral blood. This sequence was found in a woman older than 75 with acute or convalescent COVID-19. The CDR3: CASSLDRDYEQYF. The CDR3 DNA is TGTGCCAGCAGTTTGGACAGGGACTACGAGCAGTACTTC.